Listed here are 12 T cell receptor beta chains from one sample, sequenced in a study of cytomegalovirus exposure and HLA in healthy donors. TCRdb's copy holds only in-frame clones and misses some; the assay was immunoSEQ multiplex PCR. The sample lists 85,000 to 120,000 clones; about 95% were seen once. Input material: PBMCs. All receptors derive from a woman under 30 in good health and CMV-seronegative.

The chain uses TRBV5-6 and TRBJ2-1, with a possible D match to TRBD1 (6 bases). The CDR3 has 16 amino acids. Per germline, CDR1 SGHDT and CDR2 YYEEEE. Trimming took off 5 bases at V and 4 bases at J, with 19 bases between the two ends. The CDR3: CASRSLGQGPYNEQFF. CDR3 DNA sequence: TGTGCCAGCAGGTCCCTCGGGCAGGGGCCTTACAATGAGCAGTTCTTC.

The J gene is TRBJ2-1, the V gene TRBV11-3; 8 bases fit TRBD2. V dropped 4 bases and J dropped 8; count of bases not matched to a gene: 10. The CDR3 loop spans 15 amino acids. Germline assignment: CDR1 SGHNT and CDR2 YENEEA. In DNA, the CDR3 is TGTGCCAGCAGCTCGTTCGGGGGGGAGGACCATGAGCAGTTCTTC. The encoded protein is CASSSFGGEDHEQFF.

The CDR3 nucleotides read TGTGCCAGCAGCGGGGACAGGAAAGGTAAGAGCACAGATACGCAGTATTTT. Amino acids: CASSGDRKGKSTDTQYF. V is TRBV6-4 and J is TRBJ2-3, with 8 bases lining up with TRBD1. The J segment lost 0 bases and the V segment lost 6 bases, leaving 11 bases of the junction unmatched. This CDR3 is 17 amino acids long. Germline CDR1 and CDR2: MRHNA and SNTAGT.

The chain recombines TRBV6-5 with TRBJ1-1; D perhaps matches TRBD1 (6 bases). V was trimmed by 7 bases and J by 0 bases, leaving 12 bases between them. CDR1 is MNHEY, CDR2 SVGAGI, per germline. The CDR3 is 14 residues long. CDR3 in amino acids: CASTRGALNTEAFF. CDR3 sequence (DNA): TGTGCCAGCACTCGGGGGGCGCTGAACACTGAAGCTTTCTTT.

The V call is TRBV11-2, the J call TRBJ2-7, with unresolved D. The CDR3 is 14 amino acids. V was clipped by 1 base and J by 2 bases, with 9 bases between them. The germline V gene has CDR1 SGHAT and CDR2 FQNNGV. The CDR3 spells CASSLARYTYEQYF. CDR3 sequence (DNA): TGTGCCAGCAGCTTAGCACGGTATACCTACGAGCAGTACTTC.

The genes are TRBV6-5 and TRBJ1-1; 8 bases agree with TRBD1. The ends lost 6 bases at V and 4 bases at J; junction bases unmatched: 4. CDR3 size: 13 residues. The germline V gene encodes CDR1 MNHEY and CDR2 SVGAGI. DNA for the CDR3: TGTGCCAGCAGCCGGACAGGGCTCACTGAAGCTTTCTTT. It specifies CASSRTGLTEAFF.

The rearrangement links TRBV7-9 to TRBJ1-6, with D possibly TRBD1 on 6 matching bases. Germline CDR1 reads SEHNR; CDR2 reads FQNEAQ (reference sequence). V was clipped by 7 bases and J by 4 bases, with 14 bases between them. The CDR3 covers 15 residues. CDR3 residues: CASNDAGTYNSPLHF. The CDR3 coding sequence is TGTGCCAGCAACGACGCCGGGACATATAATTCACCCCTCCACTTT.

The CDR3 DNA is TGTGCCAGCAGCTTACACGGTTTGGTTGGAAACACCATATATTTT. Its translation is CASSLHGLVGNTIYF. The chain uses TRBV7-2 and TRBJ1-3, with unresolved D. The CDR3 runs to 15 residues. The germline V gene encodes CDR1 SGHTA and CDR2 FQGNSA. The V end lost 2 bases, the J end lost 3 bases, and 11 bases lay between the germline ends.

CDR3 sequence reads: CASRTNTEQGGIAEAFF. CDR3 nucleotides: TGTGCCAGCAGAACTAATACCGAACAGGGGGGGATTGCTGAAGCTTTCTTT. J is TRBJ1-1 and V is TRBV6-4; 8 nucleotides agree with TRBD1. This CDR3 contains 17 residues. The J segment lost 6 bases and the V segment lost 6 bases, leaving 18 bases of the junction unmatched. The germline gives CDR1 MRHNA, CDR2 SNTAGT.

The gene calls are TRBV4-3 and TRBJ1-1, with D perhaps TRBD1 (5 bases). Germline CDR1 is LGHNA and CDR2 is YSLEER. CDR3 length equals 16 residues. Trimming removed 0 bases at V and 0 bases at J, with 11 bases between. CDR3 loop: CASSQDPDRLNTEAFF. CDR3 DNA: TGCGCCAGCAGCCAAGATCCCGACAGATTGAACACTGAAGCTTTCTTT.

This chain uses TRBV30 with TRBJ2-2, with 7 bases fitting TRBD2. The CDR3 is made up of 15 amino acids. V lost 3 bases and J lost 2; bases outside the gene matches: 6. Germline V gives CDR1 GTSNPN, CDR2 SVGIG (reference sequence). CDR3 region: CAWRPGTKNTGELFF. Written as DNA, the CDR3 is TGTGCCTGGAGGCCCGGGACTAAAAACACCGGGGAGCTGTTTTTT.

The chain recombines TRBV7-9 with TRBJ2-7, with 8 bases that match TRBD1. The CDR3 contains 16 residues. After removal of 5 bases from V and 1 base from J, the junction contained 10 bases not matched to a gene. Per the germline V gene, CDR1 is SEHNR and CDR2 is FQNEAQ (reference sequence). The CDR3 loop is CASSPIGQGFSYEQYF. CDR3 bases: TGTGCCAGCAGCCCAATTGGACAGGGATTTTCCTACGAGCAGTACTTC. Using reference TRBV7-9 and TRBJ2-7 for the parts outside the CDR3, the full variable domain is DTGVSQNPRHKITKRGQNVTFRCDPISEHNRLYWYRQTLGQGPEFLTYFQNEAQLEKSRLLSDRFSAERPKGSFSTLEIQRTEQGDSAMYLCASSPIGQGFSYEQYFGPGTRLTVT.